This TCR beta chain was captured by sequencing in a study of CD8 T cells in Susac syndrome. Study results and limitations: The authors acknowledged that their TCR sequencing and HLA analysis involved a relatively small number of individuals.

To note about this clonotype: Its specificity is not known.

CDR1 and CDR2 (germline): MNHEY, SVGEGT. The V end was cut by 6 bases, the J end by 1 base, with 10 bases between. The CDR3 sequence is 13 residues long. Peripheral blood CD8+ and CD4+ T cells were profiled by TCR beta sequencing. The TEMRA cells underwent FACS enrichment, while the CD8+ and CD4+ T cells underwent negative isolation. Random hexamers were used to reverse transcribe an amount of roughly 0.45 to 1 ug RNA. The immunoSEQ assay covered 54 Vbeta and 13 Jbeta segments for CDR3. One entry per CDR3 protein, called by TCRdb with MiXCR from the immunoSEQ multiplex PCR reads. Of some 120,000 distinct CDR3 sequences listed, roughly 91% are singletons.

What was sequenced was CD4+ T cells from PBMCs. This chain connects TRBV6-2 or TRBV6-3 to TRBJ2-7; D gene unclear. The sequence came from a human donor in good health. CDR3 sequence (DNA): TGTGCCAGCAGCCAACACTTGTCCTACGAGCAGTACTTC. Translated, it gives CASSQHLSYEQYF.